The next 10 T cell receptor beta chains were all read from a single sample in a study of neurological immune-mediated disorders. TCRdb passed the 5' RACE reads through MiXCR, listing each CDR3 protein once. The sample yields about 44,000 distinct CDR3 sequences, about 6.9% seen once. The sequenced material came from CD4+ T cells from blood. The receptors here all came from a woman in her 40s in good health.

This clonotype was detected many times. V is TRBV7-9 and J is TRBJ1-1; 8 bases match TRBD1. The CDR3 loop spans 14 amino acids. CDR1 and CDR2 (germline): SEHNR, FQNEAQ (reference sequence). V shed 9 bases, J shed 6 bases, and the junction held 12 bases outside the gene matches. The CDR3 nucleotides read TGTGCCAGTGAAAGGGACAGGAGGGACGCTGAAGCTTTCTTT. Translated, it gives CASERDRRDAEAFF.

The sample holds many counts of this clonotype. The genes are TRBV12-3 or TRBV12-4 and TRBJ2-7; 8 bases match TRBD2. The CDR3 consists of 14 residues. V was clipped by 7 bases and J by 5 bases; unmatched bases: 10. The CDR3 sequence is CASTLSGMINEQYF. DNA for the CDR3: TGTGCCAGCACCCTTAGCGGGATGATCAACGAGCAGTACTTC.

The CDR3 region is CASSLGQGFTEAFF. In DNA, the CDR3 is TGTGCCAGCAGTTTGGGGCAGGGATTCACTGAAGCTTTCTTT. This chain uses TRBV28 with TRBJ1-1; possible D gene TRBD1, 5 bases. The germline V and J ends were trimmed by 3 bases and 4 bases, with 12 bases remaining between them. Germline V lookup: CDR1 MDHEN, CDR2 SYDVKM. The CDR3 has 14 residues. The full variable domain, completed using reference TRBV28 and TRBJ1-1, is DVKVTQSSRYLVKRTGEKVFLECVQDMDHENMFWYRQDPGLGLRLIYFSYDVKMKEKGDIPEGYSVSREKKERFSLILESASTNQTSMYLCASSLGQGFTEAFFGQGTRLTVV.

This clonotype occurred many times. The rearrangement uses TRBV5-1 and TRBJ2-7; no firm D call. Germline loops: CDR1 SGHRS, CDR2 YFSETQ. The length of the CDR3 is 16 residues. V was pared by 0 bases and J by 2 bases, with 15 bases between. The CDR3 DNA reads as TGCGCCAGCAGCTTGGGCGAGTTTACAAAGACCTACGAGCAGTACTTC. Amino acid sequence: CASSLGEFTKTYEQYF. The full variable domain, in which reference TRBV5-1 and TRBJ2-7 provide the parts outside the CDR3, is KAGVTQTPRYLIKTRGQQVTLSCSPISGHRSVSWYQQTPGQGLQFLFEYFSETQRNKGNFPGRFSGRQFSNSRSEMNVSTLELGDSALYLCASSLGEFTKTYEQYFGPGTRLTVT.

This clonotype was seen ten or more times. The rearrangement uses TRBV3-1 and TRBJ2-7; D is ambiguous. V was pared by 1 base and J by 4 bases, with 11 bases between. This CDR3 region has 14 residues. Germline CDR1 LGHDT, CDR2 YNNKEL (reference sequence). The CDR3 sequence is CASSQGPYEYEQYF. CDR3 DNA sequence: TGTGCCAGCAGCCAAGGGCCCTACGAATACGAGCAGTACTTC.

This clonotype was counted many times. The rearrangement links TRBV7-9 to TRBJ2-5; D might be TRBD1 (6 bases). The CDR3 has 14 amino acids. V was shortened by 5 bases and J by 3 bases, with 13 bases between the two germline ends. Germline V gene data show CDR1 as SEHNR and CDR2 as FQNEAQ (reference sequence). The CDR3 protein is CASSPQGRKETQYF. In nucleotides, the CDR3 is TGTGCCAGCAGCCCACAGGGTAGGAAAGAGACCCAGTACTTC.

The sample holds many counts of this clonotype. V usage is TRBV28 and J usage is TRBJ2-1, with D maybe TRBD2 (5 bases). This CDR3 is built from 18 residues. V was cut by 5 bases and J by 0 bases, with 20 bases left in between. Germline V gene data show CDR1 as MDHEN and CDR2 as SYDVKM. The CDR3 protein is CASSNMVVREGSYNEQFF. CDR3 DNA sequence: TGTGCCAGCAGTAACATGGTTGTACGGGAAGGCTCCTACAATGAGCAGTTCTTC.

The sample holds many counts of this clonotype. This chain uses TRBV20-1 with TRBJ2-7; 7 bases are shared with TRBD2. CDR1 is DFQATT, CDR2 SNEGSKA, per germline (reference sequence). The trim removed 2 bases at V and 3 bases at J, leaving 4 bases unmatched. This CDR3 is 13 amino acids long. The CDR3 reads CSARTSANYEQYF. DNA for the CDR3: TGCAGTGCTAGAACTAGCGCCAACTACGAGCAGTACTTC.

This clonotype appeared many times. J is TRBJ1-1 and V is TRBV6-5, with no clear D. Deletions cut 6 bases from V and 4 bases from J, with 12 bases between. Germline CDR1 reads MNHEY; CDR2 reads SVGAGI. CDR3 length: 13 amino acids. CDR3 nucleotides: TGTGCCAGCAGGTCCCCGTCCGGCACTGAAGCTTTCTTT. Amino acid sequence: CASRSPSGTEAFF.

At least ten counts were recorded for this clonotype. The chain joins TRBV7-2 to TRBJ2-7; 10 bases align to TRBD1. CDR1 is SGHTA, CDR2 FQGNSA, per germline. The CDR3 extends over 14 amino acids. V was clipped by 5 bases and J by 2 bases; unmatched bases: 3. CDR3 amino acids: CASSRDRGTYEQYF. CDR3 bases: TGTGCCAGCAGCAGGGACAGGGGCACCTACGAGCAGTACTTC.